The source of this T cell receptor (beta chain) is a study of T cell responses to AZD1222 COVID-19 vaccine. The count of this clone is one. The target antigen is unknown. Study-wide points: Donors were largely white British and mainly female; clonal diversity was possibly underestimated. Dominant CD4 TCR responses targeted spike regions 160-218 and 743-854.

Profiling relied on immunoSEQ multiplex PCR, and the TCRdb table lists in-frame clones only, not all of them. Among just under 150,000 clones listed, approximately 86% were seen once. The CDR3 totals 13 residues. The germline gives CDR1 MGHRA, CDR2 YSYEKL. V lost 4 bases to trimming and J lost 5 bases, with 9 bases between them. The chain carries TRBV4-1 and TRBJ1-5, with D maybe TRBD1 (5 bases). Sample: peripheral blood, taken 28 days after the second dose of the MenACWY control vaccine. This clonotype originated in an adult who received the MenACWY meningococcal vaccine as a control. The chain's CDR3 is CASSPTGYQPQHF. The DNA of the CDR3 is TGCGCCAGCAGCCCCACAGGATATCAGCCCCAGCATTTT.